Following are 32 T cell receptor delta chains from one sample sequenced in a study of γδ T cells in repeated Plasmodium falciparum infection. Flow sorting of PBMC yielded separate Vgamma9/Vdelta2+ and Vdelta2-negative gammadelta T cell populations for bulk repertoire analysis. TCRdb fed the multiplex PCR reads to CATT. The profile shows over 55,000 delta-chain clones, around 1.8% of them singletons. Input material: gamma-delta T cells from blood. Source of these receptors: a pool of human donors (malaria-infected and uninfected, not separated).

Details on this clone: TCRdb's entry gives the protein of a much larger clone, which mismatches this DNA's translation at residue 11, likely from a read error; the protein reported here is translated from the DNA. The chain uses TRDV3 and TRDJ1, with 8 bases lining up with TRDD3. V dropped 1 base and J dropped 1; count of bases not matched to a gene: 23. The CDR3 contains 20 residues. In germline, CDR1 is TVYSNPD, CDR2 GDNSRS (reference sequence). CDR3 protein: CAFIFSTELGGPGATDKLIF. The CDR3 nucleotides are TGTGCCTTTATTTTCTCTACGGAACTGGGGGGTCCAGGGGCCACCGATAAACTCATCTTT.

In its sample, this clone was seen many times. The sample carries other DNA sequences with the same CDR3. The CDR3 loop reads CAPYWGKYTDKLIF. CDR3 coding DNA: TGTGCCCCTTACTGGGGGAAGTACACCGATAAACTCATCTTT. The chain joins TRAV36/DV7 to TRDJ1; 9 nucleotides line up with TRDD3. CDR3 length: 14 amino acids. CDR1 VTNFRS and CDR2 LTSSGIE come from the germline V gene (reference sequence).

As regards this clone: A single base is all that separates this from a far larger clone, so a read error is likely. Distinct nucleotide sequences in the sample also encode this CDR3. The chain links TRDV3 to TRDJ1; 9 bases align to TRDD3. Since TCRdb gives no J gene, matching the DNA to germline was used here to assign it. The CDR3 has 19 amino acids. The ends lost 2 bases at V and 0 bases at J; junction bases unmatched: 19. The germline CDR1 and CDR2 sequences are TVYSNPD and GDNSRS (reference sequence). CDR3 amino acids: CAFPLLPYWGTLYTDKLIF. CDR3 coding DNA: TGTGCCTTTCCCCTCCTACCGTACTGGGGGACCCTATACACCGATAAACTCATCTTT.

This clone was counted only a few times. A far larger clone is off by one base, so a read error is likely. Distinct nucleotide sequences in the sample also encode this CDR3. V and J are TRDV1 and TRDJ1; 9 bases are a match to TRDD2. The J gene was not available in TCRdb and was assigned here by matching the DNA to germline segments. The CDR3 loop spans 16 amino acids. With 9 bases clipped from V and 0 bases from J, the junction kept 11 bases outside the gene matches. Germline V gene data show CDR1 as TSWWSYY and CDR2 as QGS. This CDR3 reads CALLPTPSPYTDKLIF. The CDR3 bases are TGTGCTCTCCTTCCTACCCCGTCCCCTTACACCGATAAACTCATCTTT.

To note about this clone: The amino acid sequence in TCRdb belongs to a much larger clone and departs from this DNA's translation at residues 9 and 14, likely a sequencing read error; the sequence shown is translated from the DNA. The CDR3 DNA reads TGTGCTTATAGGACCCCAGGCCTTTCTACCCCTCTATCGAGACTCATCTTT. This gives the protein CAYRTPGLSTPLSRLIF. The chain joins TRAV38-2/DV8 to TRDJ1; D uncertain. TCRdb does not report a J gene; here it was assigned by matching the DNA to germline references. Germline V CDR1 and CDR2: TSESDYY, QEAYKQQN. CDR3 length: 17 residues. The germline V and J ends were trimmed by 3 bases and 10 bases, with 28 bases remaining between them.

Comments on this clone: TCRdb shows a much larger clone's protein in place of this DNA's translation, and the two differ at residue 16, likely through a read error; the protein shown is translated from the DNA. CDR3: CALGSPPGKYGSGADSDKLIF. For the CDR3, the DNA is TGTGCTCTTGGGTCCCCTCCAGGGAAATACGGTTCTGGGGCCGACTCCGATAAACTCATCTTT. The rearrangement links TRDV1 to TRDJ1, with D perhaps TRDD1 or TRDD3 (6 bases each). Germline V gene data show CDR1 as TSWWSYY and CDR2 as QGS. The V end was cut by 5 bases, the J end by 3 bases, with 34 bases between. This CDR3 has 21 residues.

This clone was detected ten times or more. This DNA's translation differs at residue 13 from TCRdb's protein, which comes from a much larger clone; a read error is likely, and the protein shown is translated from the DNA. The gene calls are TRDV2 and TRDJ1; the match to TRDD3 covers 12 bases. Trimming removed 3 bases from V and 13 bases from J; junction bases left unmatched: 14. Germline V gives CDR1 GEAIGNYY, CDR2 EKD. This CDR3 comprises 15 residues. DNA for the CDR3: TGTGCCTGTGACGACCTTCTGGGGGATACGACGGAACCCATCTTT. Translating gives CACDDLLGDTTEPIF.

In the case of this clone: A far larger clone is one base from this, pointing to a likely read error. The sample has other DNA sequences that encode this CDR3 too. CDR3 protein: CALGGPFRPNGGDLPSWDKLIF. CDR3 DNA: TGTGCTCTTGGGGGTCCCTTCCGCCCGAACGGAGGGGACCTACCAAGTTGGGATAAACTCATCTTT. The gene calls are TRDV1 and TRDJ1, with a tentative D call TRDD2 (6 bases). Trimming stripped 4 bases from V and 5 bases from J, with 38 bases between. There are 22 residues in the CDR3. Germline loops: CDR1 TSWWSYY, CDR2 QGS.

This clone was seen a few times. This DNA's translation and the protein TCRdb lists, from a much larger clone, do not match at residue 16, likely due to a read error; the protein shown is translated from the DNA. The chain employs TRDV2 and TRDJ1; 12 bases are a match to TRDD3. The J gene was not available in TCRdb and was assigned here by matching the DNA to germline segments. The germline gives CDR1 GEAIGNYY, CDR2 EKD. The CDR3 has 19 residues. The CDR3 region has the DNA TGTGCCTGTGACACTGCTATTACTGGGGGATACATGTACACCGATAGACTCATCTTT. Its translation: CACDTAITGGYMYTDRLIF.

As regards this clone: It is likely a read error: a sequence one base away is far more abundant. J is TRDJ1 and V is TRDV1; 11 positions agree with TRDD3. The J gene, not given by TCRdb, was assigned here from a germline match of the nucleotide sequence. J gave up 7 bases and V 3 bases, and 25 bases lay outside the gene matches. Germline assignment: CDR1 TSWWSYY and CDR2 QGS. The CDR3 has 21 residues. CDR3: CALGESYLAYWGIKKRVKLIF. DNA of the CDR3: TGTGCTCTTGGGGAGTCATATCTTGCCTACTGGGGGATAAAGAAGAGGGTTAAACTCATCTTT.

This clone was seen more than once but under ten times. This likely stems from a read error, as it lies one base from a far larger clone. Other DNA sequences in this specimen translate into the identical CDR3. The rearrangement joins TRDV1 to TRDJ1, with TRDD3 as a possible D gene (6 bases). Germline matching of the DNA provided the J gene here, since TCRdb leaves it blank. This CDR3 is 29 amino acids long. Germline values: CDR1 TSWWSYY, CDR2 QGS. The V and J ends lost 2 bases and 3 bases respectively, with 55 bases between them. In nucleotides, the CDR3 is TGTGCTCTTGGGGAATTCATACAGTCCGAGCCTGGAGGATACTTCAAGGTCGAACCATTCCCTAATGTGGCCGATAAACTCATCTTT. Amino acids: CALGEFIQSEPGGYFKVEPFPNVADKLIF.

This clone has only a few counts. The TCRdb protein, from a much larger clone, departs from this DNA's translation at residue 7, likely by read error; the protein shown derives from the DNA. The chain has TRDV1 and TRDJ1; possibly TRDD3 for D (5 bases). The J gene, missing from TCRdb, was assigned here through DNA to germline matching. This CDR3 spans 16 amino acids. Germline V lookup: CDR1 TSWWSYY, CDR2 QGS. Between the trimmed V and J ends, which lost 2 bases and 3 bases, there was a span of 16 bases. In DNA form, the CDR3 reads TGTGCTCTTGGGGAAAGTAGGTGGGGCCCTGCCGATAAACTCATCTTT. Amino acid sequence: CALGESRWGPADKLIF.

A remark on this clone: TCRdb attributes to this sequence the protein of a much larger clone, which differs from the DNA translation at residue 12; a read error is likely, and the protein displayed is translated from the DNA. The chain has TRDV3 and TRDJ1, with 7 positions matching TRDD3. Germline trimming cut 3 bases from V and 2 bases from J; bases unmatched to any gene: 27. Germline values: CDR1 TVYSNPD, CDR2 GDNSRS (reference sequence). The CDR3 spans 20 residues. CDR3 DNA sequence: TGTGCCTTGGGTTGGGGGAAGGGTTACCCACACTCCGGGGGAACCGATAAACTCATCTTT. Encoded protein: CALGWGKGYPHSGGTDKLIF.

This clone was seen a handful of times. TCRdb records a much larger clone's protein for this DNA, with a difference at residue 4 that likely arises from a read error; the protein given is the translation of the DNA. The V call is TRDV2, the J call TRDJ1, with D unclear. TCRdb records no J gene; here it was assigned by comparing the DNA to germline. CDR1 GEAIGNYY and CDR2 EKD come from the germline V gene. Trimming cost V 5 bases and J 0 bases, with 3 bases left between them. The CDR3 is 11 residues long. CDR3 DNA: TGTGCCTGTGCCGACACCGATAAACTCATCTTT. Its translation is CACADTDKLIF.

Note on this clone: A far more abundant clone sits one base away, making this likely a read error. Other DNA sequences in this specimen translate into the identical CDR3. CDR3 loop: CACDTPGGQSSWDTRQMFF. Written as DNA, the CDR3 is TGTGCTTGTGACACTCCTGGGGGACAAAGCTCCTGGGACACCCGACAGATGTTTTTC. This chain joins TRDV2 and TRDJ3, with TRDD3 identical over 8 bases. The J gene, absent from TCRdb, was called here by matching the DNA to germline. The CDR3 sequence is 19 residues long. Germline loops: CDR1 GEAIGNYY, CDR2 EKD.

The table lists this clone with many counts. The protein held in TCRdb is that of a much larger clone and does not match this DNA's translation at residue 4, likely because of a read error; the protein shown is translated from the DNA. This chain uses TRDV2 with TRDJ1; no firm D call. The J gene is absent in TCRdb and was assigned here via DNA matching to germline. Germline V gene sequence: CDR1 GEAIGNYY, CDR2 EKD. V gave up 6 bases and J gave up 4 bases, with 14 bases separating them. This CDR3 contains 13 residues. The CDR3 is CACNSVGVDKLIF. CDR3 bases: TGTGCCTGTAACAGTGTAGGAGTCGATAAACTCATCTTT.

This clone was seen ten or more times. TCRdb has a much larger clone's protein, which differs at residue 15 from the translation of this DNA, likely because of a read error; what is shown is the protein translated from the DNA. The rearrangement links TRDV1 to TRDJ1, with 10 bases matching TRDD3. V dropped 3 bases and J dropped 3; count of bases not matched to a gene: 19. The length of the CDR3 is 20 residues. CDR1 is TSWWSYY, CDR2 QGS, per germline. The CDR3 protein is CALGDLSYRYWGIIADKLIF. The CDR3 DNA sequence: TGTGCTCTTGGGGACCTTTCCTACCGGTACTGGGGGATTATTGCCGATAAACTCATCTTT.

Notes on this clone: The TCRdb protein comes from a much larger clone and disagrees with this DNA's translation at residue 3, likely due to a read error; the protein given here is derived from the DNA. The genes are TRDV1 and TRDJ1; 11 nucleotides agree with TRDD3. CDR3 size: 24 residues. Germline assignment: CDR1 TSWWSYY and CDR2 QGS. CDR3 loop: CAPGDLPRVDALGDTERNTDKLIF. DNA of the CDR3: TGTGCTCCTGGGGATCTTCCTAGGGTCGATGCGCTGGGGGATACCGAACGCAACACCGATAAACTCATCTTT.

For this clone: The protein in TCRdb stems from a much larger clone and differs at residue 10 from this DNA's translation, likely a read error; here the protein is translated from the DNA. The chain uses TRAV38-2/DV8 and TRDJ1; 8 bases map to TRDD3. This CDR3 contains 16 residues. Looked up from germline, CDR1 is TSESDYY and CDR2 is QEAYKQQN. The J segment lost 1 base and the V segment lost 5 bases, leaving 10 bases of the junction unmatched. The CDR3 DNA follows: TGTGCTTATAGACTACGCCTGGGGGACCTCACCGATAAACTCATCTTT. This translates into CAYRLRLGDLTDKLIF.

This clone was seen only a few times. TCRdb's protein for this DNA is that of a much larger clone and differs from the translation at residue 16, likely a read error; the protein shown is the DNA translation. V and J are TRDV1 and TRDJ1; 7 bases are a match to TRDD3. TCRdb carries no J gene annotation; the J gene was assigned here by matching the DNA with germline. Germline loops: CDR1 TSWWSYY, CDR2 QGS. This CDR3 is 20 amino acids long. The CDR3 DNA reads TGTGCTCTTGGGGCAATACCGGGGGATTTAAAAGGGCGTAAGACCGGTAAACTCATCTTT. Amino acid sequence: CALGAIPGDLKGRKTGKLIF.

This clone occurred many times. The protein recorded in TCRdb matches a much larger clone and deviates from this DNA's translation at residue 12, suggesting a read error; the protein here is obtained by translating the DNA. The V gene is TRDV1, the J gene TRDJ1; TRDD3 aligns across 7 bases. CDR1 and CDR2 from the germline V gene are TSWWSYY and QGS. V dropped 0 bases and J dropped 5; count of bases not matched to a gene: 9. CDR3 size: 16 residues. As DNA, the CDR3 is TGTGCTCTTGGGGAACTGGCCGGTCTACTGGGGGATAAACTCATCTTT. This gives the protein CALGELAGLLGDKLIF.

This clone has only a few counts. TCRdb's protein for this DNA is that of a much larger clone and differs from the translation at residue 14, likely a read error; the protein shown is the DNA translation. The rearrangement uses TRDV1 and TRDJ1; 13 bases map to TRDD3. In the absence of a J gene in TCRdb, the DNA was matched to germline to assign it here. V lost 3 bases to trimming and J lost 9 bases; unmatched junction nucleotides: 28. This CDR3 region has 22 residues. From germline, CDR1 is TSWWSYY and CDR2 QGS. CDR3 sequence reads: CALGDPPTLPTFLHWGIRELIF. The DNA for the CDR3 is TGTGCTCTTGGGGACCCACCCACACTTCCTACTTTTCTTCACTGGGGGATACGCGAACTCATCTTT.

This clone was seen repeatedly, ten times or more. A far larger clone is just one base off, so this is likely a read error. Other DNA sequences within the sample encode an identical CDR3. This chain connects TRDV2 to TRDJ1, with 12 nucleotides matching TRDD3. Losses at the gene ends were 0 bases for V and 2 bases for J; bases not matched to a gene: 9. The CDR3 is 18 amino acids. Germline V CDR1 and CDR2: GEAIGNYY, EKD. CDR3 residues: CACDTVTAGGYGTDKLIF. The CDR3 DNA follows: TGTGCCTGTGACACCGTTACGGCTGGGGGATACGGAACCGATAAACTCATCTTT.

Turning to this clone: TCRdb's protein, taken from a much larger clone, differs from this DNA's translation at residue 12, likely owing to a read error; the protein displayed comes from the DNA. The chain recombines TRDV1 with TRDJ1; 8 nucleotides match TRDD3. TCRdb gives no J gene; it was assigned here by matching the DNA to germline. The CDR3 length is 20 residues. With 3 bases clipped from V and 3 bases from J, the junction kept 21 bases outside the gene matches. The germline V gene has CDR1 TSWWSYY and CDR2 QGS. The chain's CDR3 is CALGDSYWGSTRVWPDKLIF. CDR3 DNA: TGTGCTCTTGGGGATTCGTACTGGGGGTCCACCAGAGTCTGGCCCGATAAACTCATCTTT.

This clone has a count of ten or more. The rearrangement joins TRDV1 to TRDJ1, with 12 bases lining up with TRDD3. V trimming: 4 bases; J trimming: 1 base; junction bases outside the gene matches: 28. The V gene's germline CDR1 is TSWWSYY and CDR2 QGS. The CDR3 has 24 residues. This CDR3 is CALGAGEVIPVFYWGIQGTDKLIF. CDR3 coding DNA: TGTGCTCTTGGGGCCGGCGAGGTCATTCCCGTTTTCTACTGGGGGATACAGGGCACCGATAAACTCATCTTT.

In this sample, this clone turned up a few times. The protein TCRdb lists belongs to a much larger clone and differs from this DNA's translation at residue 10, which points to a read error; the protein shown is made from the DNA. The gene calls are TRDV1 and TRDJ1; D call uncertain. The J gene, missing from TCRdb, was assigned here through DNA to germline matching. With 3 bases removed from V and 6 bases from J, the gap between germline ends came to 14 bases. The CDR3 sequence is 14 residues long. From germline, CDR1 is TSWWSYY and CDR2 QGS. CDR3 DNA: TGTGCTCTTGGGGATGGGACTAGGTCCAATAAACTCATCTTT. This sequence encodes CALGDGTRSNKLIF.

This clone appeared a few times. The TCRdb protein comes from a much larger clone and disagrees with this DNA's translation at residue 13, likely due to a read error; the protein given here is derived from the DNA. This sequence joins TRDV2 and TRDJ1; 10 bases match TRDD3. In the absence of a J gene in TCRdb, the DNA was matched to germline to assign it here. Germline V gene lookup returns CDR1 GEAIGNYY and CDR2 EKD. This CDR3 contains 23 residues. After removal of 0 bases from V and 0 bases from J, the junction contained 24 bases not matched to a gene. The CDR3 coding sequence is TGTGCCTGTGACACCGAGTTCTCCAAACTGGGGGATTCGCGCCAAACGTACACCGATAAACTCATCTTT. Protein product: CACDTEFSKLGDSRQTYTDKLIF.

This clone appeared a few times. The protein given by TCRdb reflects a much larger clone and differs at residue 21 from this DNA's translation, likely from a read error; the protein shown is the DNA's translation. The V gene call reads TRDV1; no J gene was called. Germline V gene lookup returns CDR1 TSWWSYY and CDR2 QGS. The CDR3 has 22 residues. The CDR3, as DNA: TGTGCTCTTGGGCAAAGCTTACTACTCATGAGCCACCTATACTGGAAAACCTATAAACTCACCTTT. Translated: CALGQSLLLMSHLYWKTYKLTF.

A word on this clone: A far larger clone lies a single base away; this is likely a read error. Distinct nucleotide sequences in the sample also encode this CDR3. The rearrangement uses TRDV1 and TRDJ1; TRDD3 aligns across 11 bases. The J gene was not available in TCRdb and was assigned here by matching the DNA to germline segments. Per the germline V gene, CDR1 is TSWWSYY and CDR2 is QGS. The CDR3 length is 22 residues. Written as DNA, the CDR3 is TGTGCTCTTGGGGCCCCTGTTGGGCCTGACTGGGGGATATTGACGTACACCGACAAACTCATCTTT. Translating it yields CALGAPVGPDWGILTYTDKLIF.

This clone was found a few times. It differs at one base from a far larger clone, so likely a read error. The same CDR3 arises from other DNA sequences in this sample as well. The chain combines TRDV1 with TRDJ1; 9 nucleotides line up with TRDD3. CDR1 and CDR2 (germline): TSWWSYY, QGS. This CDR3 has 19 amino acids. V lost 2 bases to trimming and J lost 1 base; unmatched junction nucleotides: 14. CDR3 in amino acids: CALGESPIGGDTSTDKLIF. In DNA form, the CDR3 reads TGTGCTCTTGGGGAATCGCCGATCGGGGGGGATACATCCACCGATAAACTCATCTTT.

This clone was picked up many times. A far larger clone is one nucleotide away, so this likely arose from a read error. This CDR3 is also generated by other DNA sequences in the sample. The chain couples TRDV1 to TRDJ1; 8 bases map to TRDD3. Per germline, CDR1 TSWWSYY and CDR2 QGS. This CDR3 spans 22 amino acids. The CDR3 reads CALGERRETGGYQGSYTDKLIF. In nucleotides, the CDR3 is TGTGCTCTTGGGGAACGGAGGGAGACTGGGGGGTACCAAGGGTCGTACACCGATAAACTCATCTTC.

This clone has just a few counts. This sequence is one base from a far larger clone and is likely a read error. The same CDR3 is also encoded by other DNA sequences in this sample. The V gene was identified as TRDV2, while no J gene was called; the listed D gene, TRDD3, was not tested against the DNA. The length of the CDR3 is 21 residues. From germline, CDR1 is GEAIGNYY and CDR2 EKD. Written as DNA, the CDR3 is TGTGCCTGTGACACCGACAACTGGGGGATACGCGTCTTACCAATTACACCCCCTCGGATCTTT. Protein: CACDTDNWGIRVLPITPPRIF.